A selection of T cell receptor beta chains follows, all from one sample in a study of cytomegalovirus exposure and HLA in healthy donors. Profiling relied on immunoSEQ multiplex PCR, and the TCRdb table lists in-frame clones only, not all of them. The data show under 200,000 clones, 86% seen once. The specimen was PBMCs. These receptors came from a woman between 18 and 29 years old in good health and CMV-seronegative. Both conserved end residues are part of each CDR3. The D gene is left open where the match is weak. Clone size is shown for a subset of rows, as once, few, many or a class of expanded clone.

J	V	size	D	DNA	CDR3
TRBJ1-1	TRBV5-1	-	-	TGCGCCAGCAGCTTGGACAGCTACACTGAAGCTTTCTTT	CASSLDSYTEAFF
TRBJ1-1	TRBV7-8	-	-	TGTGCCAGCAGCCCGGGGGGCGGGTCGGACACTGAAGCTTTCTTT	CASSPGGGSDTEAFF
TRBJ1-1	TRBV6-5	-	TRBD1	TGTGCCAGCAGTTACGCCGTGGCAGGGGGGATAAGGGCTTTCTTT	CASSYAVAGGIRAFF
TRBJ1-1	TRBV5-1	-	TRBD1	TGCGCCAGCAGCTTTTCCTACAGGGGGGCTTATGCTTTCTTT	CASSFSYRGAYAFF
TRBJ2-7	TRBV7-9	-	TRBD1	TGTGCCAGCAGCTTAGGCGGACAGGGGGGCGAGCAGTACTTC	CASSLGGQGGEQYF
TRBJ2-1	TRBV28	once	-	TGTGCCAGTGGGGAAGGGGATTACAATGAGCAGTTCTTC	CASGEGDYNEQFF
TRBJ1-4	TRBV2	-	-	TGTGCCAGCAGATTACAGTCGACTAATGAAAAACTGTTTTTT	CASRLQSTNEKLFF
TRBJ1-2	TRBV28	-	TRBD1	TGTGCCAGCAGTTTTTCAGGGGGAGCGAATGGCTACACCTTC	CASSFSGGANGYTF
TRBJ2-1	TRBV5-1	few	-	TGCGCCAGCAGGGCCGGAGGGAATGAGCAGTTCTTC	CASRAGGNEQFF
TRBJ1-5	TRBV27	-	-	TGTGCCAGCAGTTTTCTGGGGGCGGACCAGCCCCAGCATTTT	CASSFLGADQPQHF
TRBJ1-2	TRBV6-1	-	-	TGTGCCAGCAGTGAAGAGAGTAAAGACTATGGCTACACCTTC	CASSEESKDYGYTF
TRBJ1-5	TRBV19	-	TRBD1	TGTGCCAGTAGTCGAGACTCTAGTCCCCTGGACAGGAGGAATCAGCCCCAGCATTTT	CASSRDSSPLDRRNQPQHF
TRBJ1-5	TRBV6-5	-	TRBD1	TGTGCCAGCAGTTATAGTTCAGCAGGGGGCCAGCCCCAGCATTTT	CASSYSSAGGQPQHF
TRBJ1-1	TRBV5-1	once	-	TGCGCCAGCAGTTCCTACACTCCCGGGTTGAACACTGAAGCTTTCTTT	CASSSYTPGLNTEAFF
TRBJ2-7	TRBV11-1	-	TRBD2	TGTGCCAGCAGCTTAGAGGCTAGCGGCCTCTACGAGCAGTACTTC	CASSLEASGLYEQYF
TRBJ2-4	TRBV28	-	-	TGTGCCAGCAGTCTAACATCTTTACAGGAAAACATTCAGTACTTC	CASSLTSLQENIQYF
TRBJ2-1	TRBV28	-	TRBD1	TGTGCCAGCAGGGCCGGGACAGGGTCCCTCCACCCTTACAATGAGCAGTTCTTC	CASRAGTGSLHPYNEQFF
TRBJ2-5	TRBV7-9	-	TRBD1	TGTGCCAGCAGGCCGATCGGGGACAGGGGAGGCTTATGGGAGCAGTACTTC	CASRPIGDRGGLWEQYF
TRBJ2-3	TRBV15	-	-	TGTGCCACCAGCAGAGTGCGGACCGAGGGAGATACGCAGTATTTT	CATSRVRTEGDTQYF
TRBJ2-5	TRBV28	-	TRBD1	TGTGCCAGCAGTTTTTCAGGGGGCGAGACCCAGTACTTC	CASSFSGGETQYF
TRBJ1-1	TRBV27	-	-	TGTGCCAGCAGTCTCTCATCCAGGGTACCTGAAGCTTTCTTT	CASSLSSRVPEAFF
TRBJ1-2	TRBV27	-	-	TGTGCCAGCAGTTTGCGGGCAATGATTAACTATGGCTACACCTTC	CASSLRAMINYGYTF
TRBJ2-7	TRBV9	-	TRBD2	TGTGCCAGCAGCGTAGGACTAGCGGGGGCCCCCTACGAGCAGTACTTC	CASSVGLAGAPYEQYF
TRBJ2-2	TRBV25-1	-	-	TGTGCCAGCAGTTCTGGGGAGTACACCGGGGAGCTGTTTTTT	CASSSGEYTGELFF
TRBJ2-5	TRBV6-5	-	-	TGTGCCAGCAAGATCCCCAGGGCAACGACCGAGACCCAGTACTTC	CASKIPRATTETQYF
TRBJ1-5	TRBV11-2	once	-	TGTGCCAGCAGCTCATCAGATCAGCCCCAGCATTTT	CASSSSDQPQHF
TRBJ2-3	TRBV6-4	-	-	TGTGCCAGCAGCTCGGGTGATACGCAGTATTTT	CASSSGDTQYF
TRBJ1-6	TRBV19	-	-	TGTGCCAGTAGTGTAGGATCCGCGCTCCACTTT	CASSVGSALHF
TRBJ2-7	TRBV6-1	-	TRBD1	TGTGCCAGCAGTGGCCGGACAGGGGGAGAAGACGAGCAGTACTTC	CASSGRTGGEDEQYF
TRBJ1-1	TRBV7-9	-	TRBD1	TGTGCCAGCAGCTTCTTCCAGGGGGCAGGGAACACTGAAGCTTTCTTT	CASSFFQGAGNTEAFF
TRBJ2-1	TRBV27	-	-	TGTGCCAGCAGTTTCGGGATAGAAAGGTTCTTC	CASSFGIERFF
TRBJ2-1	TRBV4-2	-	TRBD2	TGTGCCAGCAGCCATCCCTGGGGCGGGGGGGAGCAGTTCTTC	CASSHPWGGGEQFF
TRBJ1-5	TRBV19	-	-	TGTGCCAGTAGTCCCACTAATCAGCCCCAGCATTTT	CASSPTNQPQHF
TRBJ2-7	TRBV7-2	-	-	TGTGCCAGCAGCTTCGACAGAAACTACGAGCAGTACTTC	CASSFDRNYEQYF
TRBJ2-7	TRBV29-1	-	-	TGCAGCGTTGAAGAGCGGGTGGGCTTCCCCTACGAGCAGTACTTC	CSVEERVGFPYEQYF
TRBJ1-2	TRBV9	-	TRBD1	TGTGCCAGCAGCCCCCAGGGACAGCTCTATGGCTACACCTTC	CASSPQGQLYGYTF
TRBJ2-3	TRBV12-5	few	TRBD2	TGTGCTAGTGGTTTCGCCGGGACTAGCGGGAGGGCCGCAGATACGCAGTATTTT	CASGFAGTSGRAADTQYF
TRBJ2-5	TRBV4-2	-	-	TGTGCCAGCAGCCACCGAGGGATGGACCAAGAGACCCAGTACTTC	CASSHRGMDQETQYF
TRBJ1-1	TRBV28	-	TRBD1	TGTGCCAGCAGCCAATTACCGGGACAGAAGAACACTGAAGCTTTCTTT	CASSQLPGQKNTEAFF
TRBJ2-7	TRBV27	-	TRBD1	TGTGCCAGCAGTACGACAGGGGCCTACGAGCAGTACTTC	CASSTTGAYEQYF
TRBJ2-1	TRBV6-1	-	TRBD2	TGTGCCAGCAGTGCTGGGTCTAGCGGGAGTGTCCATGAGCAGTTCTTC	CASSAGSSGSVHEQFF
TRBJ1-2	TRBV5-1	-	TRBD1	TGCGCCAGCAGCTTGGGACAGGGCCTCTATGGCTACACCTTC	CASSLGQGLYGYTF
TRBJ1-1	TRBV18	-	-	TGTGCCAGCTCCCTACAGAGGAACACTGAAGCTTTCTTT	CASSLQRNTEAFF
TRBJ2-5	TRBV6-1	-	TRBD1	TGTGCCAGCAGTGAAGCCCCGGAGTCTGGGCAGGGGGAAGAGCAGTACTTC	CASSEAPESGQGEEQYF
TRBJ2-5	TRBV18	-	-	TGTGCCAGCTCACAAGGGGTCGAGGAGACCCAGTACTTC	CASSQGVEETQYF
TRBJ2-2	TRBV28	-	-	TGTGCCAGCAGTTTCAAAGCCGACGGGTTAACCGGGGAGCTGTTTTTT	CASSFKADGLTGELFF
TRBJ2-7	TRBV6-6	-	-	TGTGCCAGCCGAGGGGGTCGGGGTTCCTACGAGCAGTACTTC	CASRGGRGSYEQYF
TRBJ2-2	TRBV30	-	-	TGTGCCTGGAACGGCAGGGGGAACACCGGGGAGCTGTTTTTT	CAWNGRGNTGELFF
TRBJ1-5	TRBV30	-	TRBD1	TGTGCCTGGAGGGGACAGGGGGCTAGTCAGCCCCAGCATTTT	CAWRGQGASQPQHF
TRBJ2-6	TRBV28	-	TRBD1	TGTGCCAGCAGTCTGAGGACAGGGCATCGCTCTGGGGCCAACGTCCTGACTTTC	CASSLRTGHRSGANVLTF
TRBJ2-7	TRBV9	-	TRBD2	TGTGCCAGCAGCGCTAGCGGGAGGGCCGACGAGCAGTACTTC	CASSASGRADEQYF
TRBJ2-1	TRBV5-1	-	TRBD2	TGCGCCAGCAGCTTGGCTAGCGGGAGTATGAATGAGCAGTTCTTC	CASSLASGSMNEQFF
TRBJ2-3	TRBV6-6	-	-	TGTGCCAGCAGTTACGGCGGGCTAGCAAGGACAGATACGCAGTATTTT	CASSYGGLARTDTQYF